This TCR beta chain appears in the sequencing data of a study of blood T cell repertoires in COVID-19. In the original workflow: Reference gene primer amplification in the assay estimated nucleated cell counts. TCRdb keeps only in-frame clones here, not all; method: immunoSEQ multiplex PCR. That table gives V, J and clone size, and the DNA gave D and trimming. Of about 200,000 clones in the sample, 88% were seen once. The CDR3 consists of 14 residues. Trimming left V 0 bases short and J 5 bases short, with 11 bases between. Germline V gene data show CDR1 as SGHKS and CDR2 as YYEKEE (reference sequence).

The sequence was obtained from a man between 18 and 35 years old with active or convalescent COVID-19. This sequence joins TRBV5-5 and TRBJ2-5; D perhaps matches TRBD1 (5 bases). Material: peripheral blood. The CDR3 bases are TGTGCCAGCAGCTTGGAGGGGATCGGCGAGACCCAGTACTTC. Protein sequence: CASSLEGIGETQYF.